These 9 T cell receptor beta chains were all obtained from the same sample, sequenced in a study of vaccination effects on CD4 cells after COVID-19. The repertoire was sequenced with immunoSEQ multiplex PCR; TCRdb's copy has only in-frame clones and lacks some. The sample consists of 13,000 to 15,000 clones, 72% of them appearing once. No cognate antigen is known for these TCRs. ViraFEST expansion of antigen-specific CD4+ T cells with viral peptide pools preceded sequencing. Following a roughly 10-day culture, CD4+ T cells were purified. Vaccine administered to participants consisted of two doses of either BNT162b2 or mRNA-1273. Source: CD4+ T cells from PBMCs cultured with SARS-CoV-2 spike peptides, taken after COVID-19 vaccination. All receptors derive from a human donor who received a COVID-19 vaccine.

By share, this clone ranks as medium-sized (0.01 to 0.1%). The chain links TRBV30 to TRBJ2-2; TRBD2 aligns across 13 bases. This CDR3 region has 17 residues. Germline values: CDR1 GTSNPN, CDR2 SVGIG (reference sequence). Trimming removed 5 bases from V and 0 bases from J; junction bases left unmatched: 6. CDR3 loop: CAWGGLAGSPNTGELFF. The CDR3, as DNA: TGTGCCTGGGGGGGACTAGCGGGATCCCCGAACACCGGGGAGCTGTTTTTT.

This clone was seen more than once but under ten times. The chain recombines TRBV7-2 with TRBJ1-2; a possible D gene is TRBD1 (6 bases). The CDR3 sequence is 14 residues long. Trimming left V 2 bases short and J 4 bases short, with 11 bases between. Germline CDR1 and CDR2: SGHTA and FQGNSA. The CDR3 bases are TGTGCCAGCAGCTTACAAACAGGGACCTATGGCTACACCTTC. Protein sequence: CASSLQTGTYGYTF.

As for this clone: An end of the junction differs from the germline gene, which may be a read error. The genes are TRBV19 and TRBJ1-1; D gene uncertain. Germline loops: CDR1 LNHDA, CDR2 SQIVND (reference sequence). The CDR3 has 13 residues. The CDR3 here is CASSIDENTKAFF. The CDR3 DNA follows: TGTGCCAGTAGTATTGACGAGAACACTAAAGCTTTCTTT.

The gene calls are TRBV29-1 and TRBJ1-2; 8 bases line up with TRBD1. The trim removed 6 bases at V and 6 bases at J, leaving 12 bases unmatched. The CDR3 is 14 residues long. In germline, CDR1 is SQVTM, CDR2 ANQGSEA. CDR3 in DNA: TGCAGCGTCCTGGACAGGGTGGGGGTAGATGGCTACACCTTC. The encoded protein is CSVLDRVGVDGYTF.

This rearrangement joins TRBV7-9 to TRBJ2-1; TRBD2 matches 10 bases. This CDR3 spans 15 amino acids. The ends lost 5 bases at V and 8 bases at J; junction bases unmatched: 9. The germline V gene has CDR1 SEHNR and CDR2 FQNEAQ (reference sequence). CDR3 region: CASSATSGGAHEQFF. The CDR3 nucleotides are TGTGCCAGCAGCGCGACGAGCGGGGGGGCCCATGAGCAGTTCTTC.

The rearrangement joins TRBV5-1 to TRBJ2-1; TRBD1 might be the D (6 bases). This CDR3 has 15 amino acids. Trimming stripped 1 base from V and 9 bases from J, with 17 bases between. The germline V gene encodes CDR1 SGHRS and CDR2 YFSETQ. The CDR3 DNA sequence: TGCGCCAGCAGCTTGACCGGGACATATAAGGGTGAGCAGTTCTTC. Its translation is CASSLTGTYKGEQFF. Combining the CDR3 with reference TRBV5-1 and TRBJ2-1 gives the whole variable domain KAGVTQTPRYLIKTRGQQVTLSCSPISGHRSVSWYQQTPGQGLQFLFEYFSETQRNKGNFPGRFSGRQFSNSRSEMNVSTLELGDSALYLCASSLTGTYKGEQFFGPGTRLTVL.

The chain couples TRBV4-2 to TRBJ2-3; D perhaps matches TRBD2 (6 bases). The V and J ends lost 7 bases and 2 bases respectively, with 13 bases between them. The CDR3 runs to 14 residues. Germline V gene data show CDR1 as LGHNA and CDR2 as YNFKEQ. The CDR3 is CASTPGTFTDTQYF. The CDR3 DNA is TGTGCCAGCACCCCCGGGACTTTCACAGATACGCAGTATTTT.

The chain employs TRBV27 and TRBJ1-4, with D hard to call. The germline V and J ends were trimmed by 2 bases and 5 bases, with 15 bases remaining between them. Germline CDR1 and CDR2: MNHEY and SMNVEV (reference sequence). This CDR3 contains 16 residues. CDR3 sequence: CASSLRQAQRNEKLFF. CDR3 bases: TGTGCCAGCAGTTTAAGGCAGGCCCAGAGAAATGAAAAACTGTTTTTT. The variable domain in full, with the rest retrieved from reference TRBV27 and TRBJ1-4, is EAQVTQNPRYLITVTGKKLTVTCSQNMNHEYMSWYRQDPGLGLRQIYYSMNVEVTDKGDVPEGYKVSRKEKRNFPLILESPSPNQTSLYFCASSLRQAQRNEKLFFGSGTQLSVL.

There are a few counts of this clone. The chain carries TRBV13 and TRBJ2-3, with D perhaps matching TRBD1 (5 bases). CDR3 length: 16 amino acids. Germline assignment: CDR1 PRHDT and CDR2 FYEKMQ (reference sequence). V lost 4 bases and J 4 bases, leaving 18 bases between the germline ends. The CDR3 loop is CASSSYMREGADTQYF. The DNA for the CDR3 is TGTGCCAGCAGCTCCTATATGAGAGAAGGGGCAGATACGCAGTATTTT.